The 27 T cell receptor beta chains presented below share a single source sample, sequenced in a study of regulatory T cells in long-lasting Graves disease. CDR3 regions were amplified by Arm-PCR using iRepertoire HTBI primers to build TCR beta libraries. TCRdb re-derived calls from the multiplex PCR reads in MiXCR, one entry per CDR3 protein. In the table there are around 450,000 distinct CDR3 sequences, about 22% of which are singletons. The time point is: persistent/refractory GD, antithyroid drugs over 5 years with positive TRAb. Making the TCR library involved RNA that had been extracted from PBMCs. The source material was peripheral blood mononuclear cells (PBMCs), sampled when the disease was refractory, from a patient treated with antithyroid drugs. The receptors derive from a female donor with Graves disease.

This chain uses TRBV10-3 with TRBJ1-3; D is ambiguous. Germline lookup yields CDR1 ENHRY and CDR2 SYGVKD. The V gene lost 5 bases and the J gene lost 0 bases, with 5 bases spanning the gap. This CDR3 has 13 amino acids. The CDR3 protein is CAISYASGNTIYF. The DNA of the CDR3 is TGTGCCATCAGTTACGCCTCTGGAAACACCATATATTTT.

The V call is TRBV13, the J call TRBJ2-4, with D maybe TRBD2 (6 bases). The CDR3 loop spans 14 amino acids. Germline loops: CDR1 PRHDT, CDR2 FYEKMQ (reference sequence). The germline V and J ends were trimmed by 5 bases and 0 bases, with 8 bases remaining between them. The CDR3 loop is CASSAAGAKNIQYF. CDR3 DNA: TGTGCCAGCAGCGCAGCGGGAGCCAAAAACATTCAGTACTTC. The whole variable domain, remainder taken from reference TRBV13 and TRBJ2-4, is AAGVIQSPRHLIKEKRETATLKCYPIPRHDTVYWYQQGPGQDPQFLISFYEKMQSDKGSIPDRFSAQQFSDYHSELNMSSLELGDSALYFCASSAAGAKNIQYFGAGTRLSVL.

This clonotype was observed at least ten times. This rearrangement joins TRBV6-1 to TRBJ2-7; 7 bases align to TRBD1. V trimming: 7 bases; J trimming: 6 bases; junction bases outside the gene matches: 6. CDR3 length: 12 amino acids. The germline gives CDR1 MNHNS, CDR2 SASEGT. CDR3 protein: CASNPGQIEQYF. CDR3 nucleotides: TGTGCCAGCAACCCGGGACAGATCGAGCAGTACTTC.

The gene calls are TRBV4-1 and TRBJ2-2; D perhaps matches TRBD2 (5 bases). Germline CDR1 reads MGHRA; CDR2 reads YSYEKL. The CDR3 loop spans 16 amino acids. V lost 1 base to trimming and J lost 1 base, with 10 bases between them. The DNA for the CDR3 is TGCGCCAGCAGCCAAGTCTCTAGCCGGAACACCGGGGAGCTGTTTTTT. Its translation is CASSQVSSRNTGELFF.

This clonotype turned up a few times. The chain is built from TRBV7-9 and TRBJ1-1, with 12 bases aligning to TRBD1. The germline CDR1 and CDR2 sequences are SEHNR and FQNEAQ (reference sequence). This CDR3 has 18 residues. V shed 1 base and J 0 bases; nucleotides not matched to a gene: 6. CDR3 sequence: CASSLVGTGGHVNTEAFF. CDR3 sequence (DNA): TGTGCCAGCAGCTTAGTGGGGACAGGGGGCCATGTGAACACTGAAGCTTTCTTT.

In its sample, this clonotype was seen many times. The J gene is TRBJ1-1, the V gene TRBV6-2 or TRBV6-3; D remains ambiguous. Trimming pared 2 bases from V and 3 bases from J, leaving 7 bases between. This CDR3 comprises 13 residues. Germline V CDR1 and CDR2: MNHEY, SVGEGT. The CDR3 nucleotides are TGTGCCAGCAGTTACAAAGGAGACACTGAAGCTTTCTTT. It codes for CASSYKGDTEAFF.

The chain links TRBV29-1 to TRBJ1-4; D remains unclear. The CDR3 contains 15 residues. The germline V gene has CDR1 SQVTM and CDR2 ANQGSEA. Trimming removed 4 bases at V and 3 bases at J, with 15 bases between. In DNA form, the CDR3 reads TGCAGCGTTGGTAGTGATCCCGCAGCTAATGAAAAACTGTTTTTT. This sequence encodes CSVGSDPAANEKLFF.

The V and J genes are TRBV30 and TRBJ1-1, with 9 nucleotides matching TRBD1. Germline V gene sequence: CDR1 GTSNPN, CDR2 SVGIG (reference sequence). The junction had 10 bases not matched to a gene; V was cut back by 5 bases and J by 0 bases. The CDR3 is made up of 16 amino acids. In nucleotides, the CDR3 is TGTGCCTGGGCTCCGGGACAGGGAACTTTGAACACTGAAGCTTTCTTT. As protein: CAWAPGQGTLNTEAFF.

This clonotype was counted many times. The genes are TRBV12-3 or TRBV12-4 and TRBJ2-1; TRBD2 matches at 9 bases. J gave up 4 bases and V 7 bases, and 8 bases lay outside the gene matches. The CDR3 spans 15 residues. The CDR3 DNA sequence: TGTGCCAGCAACGAAGCGGGGGGTTTTTACAATGAGCAGTTCTTC. It specifies CASNEAGGFYNEQFF.

This clonotype was counted ten times or more. The chain uses TRBV6-5 and TRBJ1-5; 9 bases match TRBD1. There are 17 residues in the CDR3. Germline V lookup: CDR1 MNHEY, CDR2 SVGAGI. The V and J ends lost 0 bases and 5 bases, in that order; junction bases with no gene match: 8. CDR3 nucleotide sequence: TGTGCCAGCAGTTACTCTCCTTGGGACAGGGTGCATCAGCCCCAGCATTTT. This codes for CASSYSPWDRVHQPQHF.

This clonotype has ten or more counts. The chain uses TRBV11-2 and TRBJ2-5, with a tentative D call TRBD1 (6 bases). V was clipped by 1 base and J by 5 bases, with 14 bases between them. This CDR3 contains 15 residues. Germline assignment: CDR1 SGHAT and CDR2 FQNNGV. The CDR3 region has the DNA TGTGCCAGCAGCTTAGTTGGGGGCGATGTGGAGACCCAGTACTTC. Protein product: CASSLVGGDVETQYF.

This chain uses TRBV11-1 with TRBJ2-1; maybe TRBD1 (6 bases). The CDR3 sequence is 12 residues long. Trimming took off 6 bases at V and 10 bases at J, with 13 bases between the two ends. Germline V gene lookup returns CDR1 SGHAT and CDR2 FQDESV (reference sequence). The CDR3: CASRSGVGEQFF. The CDR3, as DNA: TGTGCCAGCAGATCAGGGGTGGGAGAGCAGTTCTTC.

This clonotype turned up a few times. J is TRBJ2-2 and V is TRBV6-2 or TRBV6-3; D could derive from TRBD1 or TRBD2 (5 bases each). Per the germline V gene, CDR1 is MNHEY and CDR2 is SVGEGT. Trimming cost V 2 bases and J 5 bases, with 15 bases left between them. The CDR3 contains 16 residues. CDR3 in amino acids: CASSYNAGTATGELFF. CDR3 in DNA: TGTGCCAGCAGTTACAACGCAGGGACGGCTACCGGGGAGCTGTTTTTT.

The chain employs TRBV11-2 and TRBJ2-5; 9 nucleotides agree with TRBD1. The DNA end lines up better with TRBJ2-1; the J call may be wrong. Looked up from germline, CDR1 is SGHAT and CDR2 is FQNNGV. The CDR3 runs to 14 residues. The CDR3 DNA is TGTGCCAGCAGCTGGGGGACAGGGAGGAATGAGCAGTTCTTC. Amino acids: CASSWGTGRNEQFF.

This clonotype occurred a few times. The rearrangement links TRBV6-1 to TRBJ1-1; D is perhaps TRBD1 (6 bases). The germline CDR1 and CDR2 sequences are MNHNS and SASEGT. V was cut by 6 bases and J by 11 bases, with 16 bases left in between. CDR3 length equals 12 residues. In nucleotides, the CDR3 is TGTGCCAGCAGCTCGGGACAATCTCGGGCTTTCTTT. This sequence encodes CASSSGQSRAFF.

The gene calls are TRBV19 and TRBJ1-1; 8 positions agree with TRBD1. The V gene end was trimmed by 5 bases and the J gene end by 4 bases; junction bases not matched to a gene: 6. Germline CDR1 is LNHDA and CDR2 is SQIVND (reference sequence). This CDR3 spans 14 amino acids. The CDR3 protein is CASSGQGSGTEAFF. In DNA, the CDR3 is TGTGCCAGTAGTGGACAGGGATCGGGCACTGAAGCTTTCTTT.

This CDR3 is CASSQPGERAGELFF. The CDR3 DNA is TGCGCCAGCAGCCAACCGGGGGAGCGAGCGGGGGAGCTGTTTTTT. This rearrangement joins TRBV4-1 to TRBJ2-2; a weak D match, TRBD2 (6 bases). This CDR3 is built from 15 residues. Germline-derived CDR1 and CDR2 are MGHRA and YSYEKL. V was trimmed by 2 bases and J by 8 bases, leaving 15 bases between them.

This clonotype was seen only a few times. The genes are TRBV3-1 and TRBJ1-2; D unclear. Between the trimmed V and J ends, which lost 0 bases and 7 bases, there was a span of 9 bases. CDR3 length: 13 residues. Germline-derived CDR1 and CDR2 are LGHDT and YNNKEL (reference sequence). In DNA form, the CDR3 reads TGTGCCAGCAGCCAAGAAAAAGTTTTTGGCTACACCTTC. Protein: CASSQEKVFGYTF.

Ten or more counts support this clonotype. CDR3 sequence: CASSSLEVSPLHF. The DNA of the CDR3 is TGTGCCAGCAGCTCCTTAGAGGTATCACCCCTCCACTTT. V is TRBV27 and J is TRBJ1-6; unclear D gene. From germline, CDR1 is MNHEY and CDR2 SMNVEV (reference sequence). V lost 6 bases to trimming and J lost 10 bases, with 13 bases between them. The length of the CDR3 is 13 residues.

This clonotype was detected many times. The V call is TRBV7-9, the J call TRBJ1-1; TRBD1 is a possible D gene (6 bases). V dropped 3 bases and J dropped 6 bases, with 17 bases sitting between them. The CDR3 has 15 amino acids. Per the germline V gene, CDR1 is SEHNR and CDR2 is FQNEAQ (reference sequence). In DNA, the CDR3 is TGTGCCAGCAGCTTGGATGCCCCTCGGGGGCCTGAAGCTTTCTTT. Translation: CASSLDAPRGPEAFF.

This chain joins TRBV3-1 and TRBJ2-1; 8 bases map to TRBD2. The length of the CDR3 is 16 residues. The V gene end was trimmed by 0 bases and the J gene end by 3 bases; junction bases not matched to a gene: 4. Germline-derived CDR1 and CDR2 are LGHDT and YNNKEL (reference sequence). Here the CDR3 DNA reads TGTGCCAGCAGCCAAGATGTTGCGGGAGGCTACAATGAGCAGTTCTTC. Protein: CASSQDVAGGYNEQFF.

The sample holds many counts of this clonotype. The chain has TRBV6-2 or TRBV6-3 and TRBJ2-5, with D possibly TRBD1 on 5 matching bases. CDR1 is MNHEY and CDR2 is SVGEGT in the germline V gene. The CDR3 spans 15 residues. V lost 6 bases and J 1 base, leaving 15 bases between the germline ends. In nucleotides, the CDR3 is TGTGCCAGCAGCCATCAGGGCGCAACCCAAGAGACCCAGTACTTC. Translated: CASSHQGATQETQYF.

At least ten counts were recorded for this clonotype. V usage is TRBV7-8 and J usage is TRBJ1-1, with D unresolved. The ends were cut back, 2 bases at V and 1 base at J, with 8 bases in the middle. From germline, CDR1 is SGHVS and CDR2 FQNEAQ. The CDR3 loop spans 14 amino acids. CDR3 DNA: TGTGCCAGCAGCTTAAAGGGCCCGAACACTGAAGCTTTCTTT. It translates to CASSLKGPNTEAFF.

V usage is TRBV7-9 and J usage is TRBJ2-2; no clear D gene. CDR1 and CDR2 from the germline V gene are SEHNR and FQNEAQ (reference sequence). CDR3 size: 14 residues. Trimming removed 3 bases from V and 5 bases from J, with 10 bases in between. The CDR3 protein is CASSFSYTTGELFF. The CDR3 DNA sequence: TGTGCCAGCAGCTTCTCGTACACAACCGGGGAGCTGTTTTTT.

The chain carries TRBV6-1 and TRBJ1-2; D is unresolved. Trimming took off 6 bases at V and 2 bases at J, with 7 bases between the two ends. The CDR3 is 12 residues long. Germline V gene lookup returns CDR1 MNHNS and CDR2 SASEGT. CDR3 in amino acids: CASRRTNYGYTF. CDR3 nucleotides: TGTGCCAGCAGGCGCACGAACTATGGCTACACCTTC.

CDR3 coding DNA: TGTGCCAGTACCGTGGCGGGGGGACAGGGATCTTACAATGAGCAGTTCTTC. This codes for CASTVAGGQGSYNEQFF. This chain links TRBV19 with TRBJ2-1; tentatively, D is TRBD1 (9 bases). With 7 bases removed from V and 4 bases from J, the gap between germline ends came to 23 bases. The germline CDR1 and CDR2 sequences are LNHDA and SQIVND (reference sequence). The CDR3 is made up of 17 amino acids.

The chain combines TRBV5-8 with TRBJ2-7; possible D gene TRBD2, 6 bases. The germline CDR1 and CDR2 sequences are SGHTS and YDEGEE. The CDR3 loop spans 14 amino acids. Between the trimmed V and J ends, which lost 8 bases and 3 bases, there was a span of 18 bases. CDR3 nucleotides: TGTGCCAGTATCATGGGGGGTTCGGGCTACGAGCAGTACTTC. Its protein is CASIMGGSGYEQYF.